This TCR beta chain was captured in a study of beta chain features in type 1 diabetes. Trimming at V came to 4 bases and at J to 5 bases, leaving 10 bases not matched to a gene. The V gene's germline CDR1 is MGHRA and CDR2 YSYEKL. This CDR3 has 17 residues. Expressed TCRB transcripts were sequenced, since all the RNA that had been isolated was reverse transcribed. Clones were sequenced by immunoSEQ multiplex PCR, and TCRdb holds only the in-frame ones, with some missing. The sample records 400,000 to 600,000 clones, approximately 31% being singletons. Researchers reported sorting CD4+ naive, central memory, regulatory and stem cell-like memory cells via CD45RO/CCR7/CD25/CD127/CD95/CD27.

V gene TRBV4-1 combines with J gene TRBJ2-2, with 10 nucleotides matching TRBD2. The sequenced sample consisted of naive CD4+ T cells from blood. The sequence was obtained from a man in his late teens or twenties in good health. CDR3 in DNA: TGCGCCAGCAGCCCGCGGTTAGCGGGAGGACGTACCGGGGAGCTGTTTTTT. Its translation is CASSPRLAGGRTGELFF.